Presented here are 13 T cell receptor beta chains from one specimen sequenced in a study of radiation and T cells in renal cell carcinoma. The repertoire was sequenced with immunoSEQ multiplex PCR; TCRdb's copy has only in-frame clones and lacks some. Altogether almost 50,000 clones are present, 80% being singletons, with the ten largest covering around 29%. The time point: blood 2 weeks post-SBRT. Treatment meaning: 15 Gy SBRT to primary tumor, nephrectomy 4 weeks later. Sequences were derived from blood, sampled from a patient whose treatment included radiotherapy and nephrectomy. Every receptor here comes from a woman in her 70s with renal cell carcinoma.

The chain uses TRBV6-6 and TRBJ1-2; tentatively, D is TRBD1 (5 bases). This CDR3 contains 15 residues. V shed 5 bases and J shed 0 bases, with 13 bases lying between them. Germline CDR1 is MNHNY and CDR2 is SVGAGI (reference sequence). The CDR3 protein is CASSPRRGSNYGYTF. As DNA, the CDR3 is TGTGCCAGCAGTCCCCGACGGGGGTCTAACTATGGCTACACCTTC.

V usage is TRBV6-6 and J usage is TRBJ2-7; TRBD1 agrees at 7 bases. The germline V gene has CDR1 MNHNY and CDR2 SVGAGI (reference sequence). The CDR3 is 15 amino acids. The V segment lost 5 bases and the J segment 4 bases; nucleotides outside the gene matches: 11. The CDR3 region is CASSTPERGRYEQYF. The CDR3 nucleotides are TGTGCCAGCAGTACACCCGAGAGGGGGCGGTACGAGCAGTACTTC.

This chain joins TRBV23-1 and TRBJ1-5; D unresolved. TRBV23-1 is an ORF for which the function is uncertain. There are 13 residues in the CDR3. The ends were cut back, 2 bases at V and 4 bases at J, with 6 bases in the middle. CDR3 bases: TGCGCCAGCAGTCAAACAGAGAATCAGCCCCAGCATTTT. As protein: CASSQTENQPQHF.

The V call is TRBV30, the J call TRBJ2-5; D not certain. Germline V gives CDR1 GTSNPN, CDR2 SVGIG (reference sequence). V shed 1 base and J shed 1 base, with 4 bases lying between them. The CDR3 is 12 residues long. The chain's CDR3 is CAWSELQETQYF. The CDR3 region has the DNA TGTGCCTGGAGTGAGCTCCAAGAGACCCAGTACTTC.

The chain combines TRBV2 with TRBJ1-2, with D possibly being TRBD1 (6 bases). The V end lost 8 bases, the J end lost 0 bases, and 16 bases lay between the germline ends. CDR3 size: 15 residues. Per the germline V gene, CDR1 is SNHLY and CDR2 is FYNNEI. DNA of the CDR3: TGTGCCAGCGGACCTCCGGGACAATCTAACTATGGCTACACCTTC. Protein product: CASGPPGQSNYGYTF.

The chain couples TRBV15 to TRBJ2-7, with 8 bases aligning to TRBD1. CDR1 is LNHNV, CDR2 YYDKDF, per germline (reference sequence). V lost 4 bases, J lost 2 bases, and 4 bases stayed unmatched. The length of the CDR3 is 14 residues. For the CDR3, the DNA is TGTGCCACCAGCACAGGACAGGGACCCTACGAGCAGTACTTC. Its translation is CATSTGQGPYEQYF.

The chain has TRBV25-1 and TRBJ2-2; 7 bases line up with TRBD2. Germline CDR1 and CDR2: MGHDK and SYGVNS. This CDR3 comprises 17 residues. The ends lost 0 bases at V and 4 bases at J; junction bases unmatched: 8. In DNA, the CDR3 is TGTGCCAGCAGTGAATACGGGGCTAGCGGAATCACCGGGGAGCTGTTTTTT. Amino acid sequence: CASSEYGASGITGELFF.

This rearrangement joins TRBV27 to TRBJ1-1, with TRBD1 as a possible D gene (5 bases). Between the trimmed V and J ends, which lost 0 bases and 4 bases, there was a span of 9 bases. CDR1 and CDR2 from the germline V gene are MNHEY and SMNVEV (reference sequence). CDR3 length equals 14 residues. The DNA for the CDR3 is TGTGCCAGCAGTTTATCCACAGGTATCACTGAAGCTTTCTTT. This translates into CASSLSTGITEAFF.

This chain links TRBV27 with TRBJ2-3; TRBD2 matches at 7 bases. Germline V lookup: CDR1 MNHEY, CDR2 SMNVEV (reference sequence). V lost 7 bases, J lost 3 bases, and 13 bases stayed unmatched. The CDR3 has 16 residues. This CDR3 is CASNPGHGRMTDTQYF. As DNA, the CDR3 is TGTGCCAGCAACCCGGGGCACGGGAGGATGACAGATACGCAGTATTTT.

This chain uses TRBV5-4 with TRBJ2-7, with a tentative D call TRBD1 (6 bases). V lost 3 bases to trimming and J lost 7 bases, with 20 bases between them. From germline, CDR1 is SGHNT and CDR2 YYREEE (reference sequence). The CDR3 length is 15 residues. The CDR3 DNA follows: TGTGCCAGCAGCTGGACTCCGGGACAAAAAGTAGAGCAGTACTTC. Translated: CASSWTPGQKVEQYF.

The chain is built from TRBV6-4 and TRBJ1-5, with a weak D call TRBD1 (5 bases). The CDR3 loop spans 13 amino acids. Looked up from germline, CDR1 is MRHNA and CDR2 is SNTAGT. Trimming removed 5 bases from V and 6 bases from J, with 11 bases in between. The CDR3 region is CASSYRWSQPQHF. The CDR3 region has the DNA TGTGCCAGCAGTTACAGGTGGAGTCAGCCCCAGCATTTT.

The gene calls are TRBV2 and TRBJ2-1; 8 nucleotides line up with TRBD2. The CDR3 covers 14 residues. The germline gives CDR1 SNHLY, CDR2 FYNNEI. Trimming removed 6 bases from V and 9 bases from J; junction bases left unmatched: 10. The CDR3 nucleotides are TGTGCCAGCAGACAAAGCGGGAGTATAAGTGAGCAGTTCTTC. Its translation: CASRQSGSISEQFF.

The CDR3 sequence is CASSTRAGGRYGYTF. DNA of the CDR3: TGTGCCAGCAGCACTCGGGCAGGGGGCAGATATGGCTACACCTTC. The chain is built from TRBV28 and TRBJ1-2, with 8 bases that match TRBD1. In germline, CDR1 is MDHEN, CDR2 SYDVKM. This CDR3 has 15 amino acids. Trimming cost V 6 bases and J 5 bases; bases outside gene matches: 11.